This section outlines one TCR beta chain sequence together with its context. Its antigen is not known. A multiplex PCR was run with 60 Vbeta primers and 13 Jbeta primers. The table came from immunoSEQ multiplex PCR; TCRdb's copy has only in-frame clones and leaves some out. The repertoire shows 80,000 or so clones; the top ten hold 1.1%. The length of the CDR3 is 17 residues. The germline gives CDR1 MNHNS, CDR2 SASEGT. V shed 3 bases and J shed 2 bases, with 19 bases lying between them. The data were obtained in a study of cytomegalovirus exposure and HLA in healthy donors. Background on the study: Among the approximately 420 donors who were genotyped, about 80% fell in the genetic ancestry cluster that is associated with self-reported Caucasian donors. Study results and limitations: In a later analysis, specific HLA alleles were associated with over 15,000 TCR beta sequences at a 0.05 false discovery rate. TCR sequences were mostly rare, though some public TCRs occurred in many donors.

The chain combines TRBV6-1 with TRBJ1-2; D perhaps matches TRBD1 (5 bases). Sequencing was done on a sample of PBMCs. This TCR derives from a woman aged 25 to 39 in good health and CMV-seronegative. DNA for the CDR3: TGTGCCAGCAGTGATGTGAGGGGAGGGACCCTAAACTATGGCTACACCTTC. Translating it yields CASSDVRGGTLNYGYTF.